The next 23 T cell receptor beta chains were all read from a single sample in a study of blood T cells in healthy people across ages. A second PCR of roughly 6 to 12 cycles used a sample-barcoded 5' primer and a J-beta primer mix. MiXCR was run by TCRdb on the 5' RACE reads, yielding one entry per CDR3 protein. The profile shows 650,000 to 1,000,000 distinct CDR3 sequences, about 36% of them singletons. Sequenced sample: blood. All receptors derive from a man younger than 30 in good health.

The genes are TRBV7-2 and TRBJ1-5; D call uncertain. V was cut by 2 bases and J by 3 bases, with 5 bases left in between. The CDR3 covers 13 residues. Per the germline V gene, CDR1 is SGHTA and CDR2 is FQGNSA. This chain's CDR3 is CASSLQYNQPQHF. The DNA for the CDR3 is TGTGCCAGCAGCTTACAGTACAATCAGCCCCAGCATTTT.

Points on this clonotype: Possible read error: a much larger clone is one base away. This chain joins TRBV4-3 and TRBJ2-3; the D gene is possibly TRBD2 (6 bases). V was clipped by 1 base and J by 2 bases, with 13 bases between them. CDR3 length equals 16 residues. CDR1 is LGHNA and CDR2 is YSLEER in the germline V gene. The CDR3 DNA reads TGCGCCAGCAGCCAAGGGCAGGGAGGACCCACAGATACGCAGTATTTT. Protein sequence: CASSQGQGGPTDTQYF.

This clonotype was seen more than once but under ten times. This sequence joins TRBV7-9 and TRBJ2-1; D not certain. The CDR3 is 16 residues long. Germline V gene lookup returns CDR1 SEHNR and CDR2 FQNEAQ (reference sequence). The V and J ends lost 1 base and 3 bases respectively, with 13 bases between them. Here the CDR3 reads CASSLEDPRNYNEQFF. DNA of the CDR3: TGTGCCAGCAGCTTAGAGGACCCTCGAAACTACAATGAGCAGTTCTTC.

This clonotype showed up just a few times. This chain joins TRBV7-9 and TRBJ2-5; D gene ambiguous. CDR1 and CDR2 (germline): SEHNR, FQNEAQ (reference sequence). V was shortened by 1 base and J by 2 bases, with 11 bases between the two germline ends. The CDR3 has 15 residues. CDR3 DNA sequence: TGTGCCAGCAGCTTAGTTTTTTCCTTTCAAGAGACCCAGTACTTC. This encodes CASSLVFSFQETQYF.

CDR3 residues: CASSLPSIYNEQFF. The CDR3 region has the DNA TGTGCCAGCAGCTTACCGTCCATCTACAATGAGCAGTTCTTC. The chain recombines TRBV7-2 with TRBJ2-1, with D unresolved. Germline V gene lookup returns CDR1 SGHTA and CDR2 FQGNSA. This CDR3 is built from 14 residues. V was shortened by 2 bases and J by 3 bases, with 8 bases between the two germline ends.

The chain combines TRBV5-1 with TRBJ2-3; D gene uncertain. Trimming removed 0 bases at V and 6 bases at J, with 14 bases between. This CDR3 comprises 15 residues. Per the germline V gene, CDR1 is SGHRS and CDR2 is YFSETQ. DNA of the CDR3: TGCGCCAGCAGCTTGGGGGCAAACGGTGCGGATACGCAGTATTTT. Translated, it gives CASSLGANGADTQYF.

This clonotype was found once. This rearrangement joins TRBV6-5 to TRBJ2-2; 7 bases line up with TRBD1. Germline loops: CDR1 MNHEY, CDR2 SVGAGI. The CDR3 runs 17 residues. V lost 0 bases, J lost 6 bases, and 10 bases stayed unmatched. The CDR3 bases are TGTGCCAGCAGTTACTCGGGACAGCCCCCTGGGGCCGGGGAGCTGTTTTTT. The encoded protein is CASSYSGQPPGAGELFF.

V is TRBV4-2 and J is TRBJ2-7, with 7 bases fitting TRBD1. TRBJ2-5 explains the end of the DNA better; the J call may be wrong. Germline V lookup: CDR1 LGHNA, CDR2 YNFKEQ. This CDR3 region has 14 residues. CDR3 sequence reads: CASSQETGSKTQYF. In DNA, the CDR3 is TGTGCCAGCAGCCAAGAGACAGGGTCAAAGACCCAGTACTTC.

This clonotype came up a few times. The chain employs TRBV20-1 and TRBJ2-5; a possible D gene is TRBD2 (7 bases). V was trimmed by 3 bases and J by 5 bases, leaving 19 bases between them. Germline values: CDR1 DFQATT, CDR2 SNEGSKA (reference sequence). This CDR3 spans 15 amino acids. The CDR3, as DNA: TGCAGTGCTAGCGTCCGGGGGGCCCCCCGGGAGACCCAGTACTTC. Protein product: CSASVRGAPRETQYF.

As regards this clonotype: A much bigger clone sits one base away, suggesting this may be a read error. V and J are TRBV9 and TRBJ2-1; D is perhaps TRBD1 or TRBD2 (5 bases each). CDR3 length equals 15 residues. The germline V gene has CDR1 SGDLS and CDR2 YYNGEE. CDR3: CASSVGGETYNVQFF. The CDR3 DNA sequence: TGTGCCAGCAGCGTAGGAGGGGAAACCTACAATGTGCAGTTCTTC. The whole variable domain, filled in from reference TRBV9 and TRBJ2-1, reads DSGVTQTPKHLITATGQRVTLRCSPRSGDLSVYWYQQSLDQGLQFLIQYYNGEERAKGNILERFSAQQFPDLHSELNLSSLELGDSALYFCASSVGGETYNVQFFGPGTRLTVL.

In this sample, this clonotype turned up a few times. This sequence joins TRBV20-1 and TRBJ2-5; a weak D match, TRBD2 (7 bases). The CDR3 has 16 amino acids. Trimming removed 4 bases from V and 5 bases from J, with 23 bases in between. The germline V gene encodes CDR1 DFQATT and CDR2 SNEGSKA (reference sequence). CDR3 loop: CSATLKGGATLETQYF. The CDR3 DNA reads TGCAGTGCTACCCTCAAGGGGGGGGCGACGCTGGAGACCCAGTACTTC.

This clonotype came up once. This chain links TRBV12-3 or TRBV12-4 with TRBJ2-1, with D perhaps given as TRBD1 or TRBD2 (5 bases each). V was shortened by 11 bases and J by 7 bases, with 21 bases between the two germline ends. This CDR3 spans 14 amino acids. CDR3 in amino acids: CAGTLGVSRNEQFF. In DNA, the CDR3 is TGTGCCGGCACATTGGGGGTTTCGAGGAATGAGCAGTTCTTC.

The chain is built from TRBV7-2 and TRBJ2-6; D remains unclear. The CDR3 contains 15 residues. The V gene's germline CDR1 is SGHTA and CDR2 FQGNSA. The V and J ends lost 1 base and 4 bases respectively, with 8 bases between them. The CDR3 is CASSLGIGGANVLTF. The CDR3 DNA reads TGTGCCAGCAGCTTAGGGATAGGGGGGGCCAACGTCCTGACTTTC.

CDR3 coding DNA: TGCGCCAGCAGCTTTGGGGCCCGACAGCTTCCCAGGGATGAGCAGTTCTTC. Translating gives CASSFGARQLPRDEQFF. The chain recombines TRBV5-1 with TRBJ2-1, with a weak D call TRBD1 (5 bases). With 2 bases removed from V and 8 bases from J, the gap between germline ends came to 23 bases. The CDR3 length is 17 residues. Germline CDR1 SGHRS, CDR2 YFSETQ.

This rearrangement joins TRBV12-3 or TRBV12-4 to TRBJ1-4; possibly TRBD1 for D (6 bases). The CDR3 is 15 amino acids. Trimming left V 1 base short and J 7 bases short, with 13 bases between. The chain's CDR3 is CASSLDLGAAEKLFF. The CDR3 coding sequence is TGTGCCAGCAGTTTAGACTTGGGGGCGGCTGAAAAACTGTTTTTT.

CDR3 loop: CASSRQGSDEQYF. The CDR3 nucleotides are TGTGCCAGCAGCCGACAGGGGTCAGATGAGCAGTACTTC. The V gene is TRBV7-2, the J gene TRBJ2-5, with 8 positions matching TRBD1. With V trimmed by 5 bases and J by 11 bases, 10 bases remained unmatched. Germline V lookup: CDR1 SGHTA, CDR2 FQGNSA. The CDR3 runs to 13 residues. Complete variable domain (other parts from reference TRBV7-2 and TRBJ2-5): GAGVSQSPSNKVTEKGKDVELRCDPISGHTALYWYRQSLGQGLEFLIYFQGNSAPDKSGLPSDRFSAERTGGSVSTLTIQRTQQEDSAVYLCASSRQGSDEQYFGPGTRLLVL.

This clonotype was counted only a few times. The chain links TRBV10-3 to TRBJ2-7; TRBD1 might be the D (6 bases). The CDR3 is made up of 14 amino acids. Trimming left V 4 bases short and J 0 bases short, with 10 bases between. The germline CDR1 and CDR2 sequences are ENHRY and SYGVKD. The CDR3 spells CAISAGALSYEQYF. For the CDR3, the DNA is TGTGCCATCAGTGCAGGGGCCCTCTCCTACGAGCAGTACTTC.

This sequence joins TRBV20-1 and TRBJ2-7, with no clear D. TRBJ2-5 explains the end of the DNA better; the J call may be wrong. Germline V CDR1 and CDR2: DFQATT, SNEGSKA (reference sequence). The CDR3 has 13 amino acids. The CDR3 DNA reads as TGCAGTGCTAGAGTCCAGGTGATTGAGACCCAGTACTTC. Translation gives CSARVQVIETQYF.

This clonotype was recorded many times. The chain links TRBV20-1 to TRBJ2-3; tentative D call: TRBD2 (5 bases). The CDR3 runs to 15 residues. Trimming took 3 bases from V and 3 from J, leaving 16 bases between them. Germline V gene sequence: CDR1 DFQATT, CDR2 SNEGSKA (reference sequence). CDR3 DNA sequence: TGCAGTGCTAGTGGCGAGAGCGGTCCGACAGATACGCAGTATTTT. Translated, it gives CSASGESGPTDTQYF.

The chain is built from TRBV4-3 and TRBJ1-1, with a weak D call TRBD1 (5 bases). V shed 2 bases and J shed 5 bases, with 15 bases lying between them. Germline loops: CDR1 LGHNA, CDR2 YSLEER. The CDR3 loop spans 15 amino acids. CDR3 coding DNA: TGCGCCAGCAGCCAATCCGGGCCAGAGGGGACTGAAGCTTTCTTT. It specifies CASSQSGPEGTEAFF.

This clonotype was picked up a small number of times. This chain links TRBV6-1 with TRBJ1-1, with unresolved D. Trimming shortened V by 0 bases and J by 1 base, and 6 bases separated the two germline ends. CDR1 and CDR2 (germline): MNHNS, SASEGT. CDR3 length: 14 amino acids. The CDR3 DNA is TGTGCCAGCAGTGAAGCATCCGGGAACACTGAAGCTTTCTTT. This encodes CASSEASGNTEAFF.

The chain is built from TRBV3-1 and TRBJ1-1; unclear D gene. CDR1 and CDR2 (germline): LGHDT, YNNKEL (reference sequence). Trimming stripped 5 bases from V and 5 bases from J, with 12 bases between. CDR3 length: 13 residues. CDR3: CASSGETGTEAFF. DNA of the CDR3: TGTGCCAGCAGCGGGGAGACGGGAACTGAAGCTTTCTTT.

This clonotype was observed a handful of times. The J gene is TRBJ2-1, the V gene TRBV10-3; D possibly matches TRBD1 or TRBD2 (5 bases each). CDR1 and CDR2 from the germline V gene are ENHRY and SYGVKD. The CDR3 totals 15 residues. Between the trimmed V and J ends, which lost 3 bases and 10 bases, there was a span of 19 bases. The CDR3 coding sequence is TGTGCCATCAGTGATTACCGGGACCAATCCTCCGAGCAGTTCTTC. Its translation: CAISDYRDQSSEQFF.